These 31 T cell receptor beta chains share one sample of origin, sequenced in a study of shared clonotypes between healthy human individuals. Repertoires were generated with immunoSEQ multiplex PCR, while TCRdb's copy carries only in-frame clones and drops some. The table shows some 2,100,000 clones, with 85% to 95% occurring only once. Naive CD8 isolation took CD45RO-negative cells positively selected for CCR7 and excluded terminally differentiated effector memory CD45RA+ cells. The sequencing input was naive CD8+ T cells from PBMCs. The receptors originated from a man between 18 and 29 years old in good health. Some clones in this sample may be carry-over from other donors' samples.

This clone was counted a single time. V is TRBV7-8 and J is TRBJ2-7; 10 bases agree with TRBD1. Germline V gene data show CDR1 as SGHVS and CDR2 as FQNEAQ. The J segment lost 2 bases and the V segment lost 3 bases, leaving 16 bases of the junction unmatched. The CDR3 is 19 residues long. In DNA form, the CDR3 reads TGTGCCAGCAGCTTCATCTCCGGGACAGGGGCGAAACTGACCTACGAGCAGTACTTC. This encodes CASSFISGTGAKLTYEQYF.

Of note for this clone: The same CDR3 arises from other DNA sequences in this sample as well. This sequence joins TRBV27 and TRBJ2-1, with 10 positions matching TRBD2. The germline V gene has CDR1 MNHEY and CDR2 SMNVEV (reference sequence). The CDR3 is 15 residues long. Trimming at V came to 6 bases and at J to 4 bases, leaving 6 bases not matched to a gene. CDR3 nucleotides: TGTGCCAGCAGCCCCACTAGCGGGATTTACAATGAGCAGTTCTTC. Encoded protein: CASSPTSGIYNEQFF.

The genes are TRBV21-1 and TRBJ2-3; the table's D call, TRBD2, has no DNA check behind it. TRBV21-1 is flagged as a pseudogene. The CDR3 has 22 residues. CDR3 DNA sequence: TGTGCCAGCAGCAAAGGGTGGACAGACGCCCTCAAAAGCGGGAGTAAGATAGATACGCAGTATTTT. It encodes CASSKGWTDALKSGSKIDTQYF.

The gene calls are TRBV28 and TRBJ2-3; 12 bases align to TRBD2. The CDR3 is 16 residues long. Germline loops: CDR1 MDHEN, CDR2 SYDVKM. Trimming at V came to 4 bases and at J to 1 base, leaving 3 bases not matched to a gene. The CDR3 bases are TGTGCCAGCAGTTGGCGACTAGCGGGAGGCACAGATACGCAGTATTTT. Residues: CASSWRLAGGTDTQYF. The variable domain in full, completed from reference TRBV28 and TRBJ2-3, reads DVKVTQSSRYLVKRTGEKVFLECVQDMDHENMFWYRQDPGLGLRLIYFSYDVKMKEKGDIPEGYSVSREKKERFSLILESASTNQTSMYLCASSWRLAGGTDTQYFGPGTRLTVL.

The J gene is TRBJ2-1, the V gene TRBV6-5; 9 bases align to TRBD1. V lost 6 bases, J lost 3 bases, and 6 bases stayed unmatched. This CDR3 contains 15 residues. The germline CDR1 and CDR2 sequences are MNHEY and SVGAGI. CDR3: CASRATGGGYNEQFF. CDR3 nucleotide sequence: TGTGCCAGCAGAGCGACAGGGGGTGGCTACAATGAGCAGTTCTTC.

This chain uses TRBV5-1 with TRBJ2-1, with D hard to call. Deletions cut 0 bases from V and 7 bases from J, with 11 bases between. The CDR3 extends over 14 amino acids. Per the germline V gene, CDR1 is SGHRS and CDR2 is YFSETQ. The DNA of the CDR3 is TGCGCCAGCAGCTTGGGGCAGTTCGGGAATGAGCAGTTCTTC. It specifies CASSLGQFGNEQFF. Supplemented by reference TRBV5-1 and TRBJ2-1, the full variable domain reads KAGVTQTPRYLIKTRGQQVTLSCSPISGHRSVSWYQQTPGQGLQFLFEYFSETQRNKGNFPGRFSGRQFSNSRSEMNVSTLELGDSALYLCASSLGQFGNEQFFGPGTRLTVL.

The chain has TRBV27 and TRBJ1-4; D is unclear. Between the trimmed V and J ends, which lost 6 bases and 1 base, there was a span of 15 bases. This CDR3 region has 16 residues. The germline V gene encodes CDR1 MNHEY and CDR2 SMNVEV (reference sequence). The CDR3: CASSRLMDLTNEKLFF. In DNA, the CDR3 is TGTGCCAGCAGCCGCCTTATGGATCTAACTAATGAAAAACTGTTTTTT.

The chain has TRBV19 and TRBJ1-1; 7 bases line up with TRBD1. The CDR3 is 10 residues long. J was trimmed by 9 bases and V by 11 bases; bases with no gene match: 6. Germline lookup yields CDR1 LNHDA and CDR2 SQIVND (reference sequence). CDR3 amino acids: CAGGDSQAFF. CDR3 nucleotide sequence: TGTGCCGGGGGGGACAGTCAAGCTTTCTTT.

J is TRBJ2-1 and V is TRBV7-9, with no clear D. V was shortened by 2 bases and J by 9 bases, with 5 bases between the two germline ends. The length of the CDR3 is 11 residues. Per germline, CDR1 SEHNR and CDR2 FQNEAQ (reference sequence). CDR3 sequence: CASSLHPEQFF. CDR3 coding DNA: TGTGCCAGCAGCTTACACCCTGAGCAGTTCTTC.

The chain recombines TRBV6-5 with TRBJ1-1; D not certain. With 0 bases removed from V and 3 bases from J, the gap between germline ends came to 11 bases. CDR1 and CDR2 (germline): MNHEY, SVGAGI. The CDR3 runs to 15 residues. In DNA, the CDR3 is TGTGCCAGCAGTTACTCCGGGGATGACTACACTGAAGCTTTCTTT. Its protein is CASSYSGDDYTEAFF.

This chain uses TRBV18 with TRBJ1-4; 7 bases match TRBD1. The junction had 1 base not matched to a gene; V was cut back by 1 base and J by 2 bases. CDR3 length: 15 residues. CDR1 and CDR2 (germline): KGHSH, LQKENI. In nucleotides, the CDR3 is TGTGCCAGCTCACCACAGGGGGCCACTAATGAAAAACTGTTTTTT. Translation: CASSPQGATNEKLFF.

This clone was counted a single time. The V gene is TRBV7-8, the J gene TRBJ2-1, with a weak D call TRBD2 (5 bases). V lost 5 bases to trimming and J lost 4 bases, with 15 bases between them. Looked up from germline, CDR1 is SGHVS and CDR2 is FQNEAQ. This CDR3 is built from 15 residues. CDR3 sequence: CASSHPSGPYNEQFF. For the CDR3, the DNA is TGTGCCAGCAGCCACCCGAGCGGCCCATACAATGAGCAGTTCTTC.

The chain joins TRBV7-2 to TRBJ2-5; D is ambiguous. The J call may be faulty, since TRBJ2-7 better matches the DNA end. The V gene's germline CDR1 is SGHTA and CDR2 FQGNSA. CDR3 length: 13 amino acids. Here the CDR3 DNA reads TGTGCCAGCAGCGCTGAGAGATCCTACGAGCAGTACTTC. Residues: CASSAERSYEQYF.

On this clone: This same CDR3 is encoded by further DNA sequences in the sample. The gene calls are TRBV9 and TRBJ1-5, with D perhaps matching TRBD1 (5 bases). The V gene's germline CDR1 is SGDLS and CDR2 YYNGEE. The CDR3 is made up of 15 amino acids. V lost 0 bases and J 3 bases, leaving 10 bases between the germline ends. The CDR3 DNA is TGTGCCAGCAGCGTAGGGGGCGGTAACAATCAGCCCCAGCATTTT. Its translation: CASSVGGGNNQPQHF.

The chain employs TRBV7-8 and TRBJ1-4, with a tentative D call TRBD1 (6 bases). From germline, CDR1 is SGHVS and CDR2 FQNEAQ. This CDR3 has 13 residues. Trimming removed 1 base at V and 7 bases at J, with 7 bases between. In nucleotides, the CDR3 is TGTGCCAGCAGCTTAGGCAGGGGTGAAAAACTGTTTTTT. It encodes CASSLGRGEKLFF. The variable domain in full, with the rest retrieved from reference TRBV7-8 and TRBJ1-4, is GAGVSQSPRYKVAKRGQDVALRCDPISGHVSLFWYQQALGQGPEFLTYFQNEAQLDKSGLPSDRFFAERPEGSVSTLKIQRTQQEDSAVYLCASSLGRGEKLFFGSGTQLSVL.

This chain joins TRBV7-9 and TRBJ2-5; D is possibly TRBD2 (5 bases). This CDR3 region has 16 residues. CDR1 is SEHNR and CDR2 is FQNEAQ in the germline V gene (reference sequence). Trimming took off 5 bases at V and 1 base at J, with 17 bases between the two ends. The DNA for the CDR3 is TGTGCCAGCAGCCCCCTGGAAGGGAGACGCCAAGAGACCCAGTACTTC. It yields the protein CASSPLEGRRQETQYF.

The V gene is TRBV7-9, the J gene TRBJ2-4; D is perhaps TRBD2 (6 bases). Germline CDR1 and CDR2: SEHNR and FQNEAQ (reference sequence). The germline V and J ends were trimmed by 1 base and 6 bases, with 10 bases remaining between them. The CDR3 has 14 residues. CDR3 DNA: TGTGCCAGCAGCTTAGGGGGGGAGGTAAACATTCAGTACTTC. It codes for CASSLGGEVNIQYF.

The genes are TRBV2 and TRBJ2-7, with 16 bases aligning to TRBD2. This CDR3 comprises 16 residues. Germline V gene lookup returns CDR1 SNHLY and CDR2 FYNNEI. J lost 1 base, V lost 7 bases, and 4 bases had no gene match. CDR3 loop: CASTGTSGRGSYEQYF. The CDR3 region has the DNA TGTGCCAGCACCGGGACTAGCGGGAGGGGATCCTACGAGCAGTACTTC.

This clone has only a few counts. The chain links TRBV2 to TRBJ1-1; D is unclear. The CDR3 extends over 15 amino acids. Deletions cut 3 bases from V and 0 bases from J, with 11 bases between. Per the germline V gene, CDR1 is SNHLY and CDR2 is FYNNEI. The CDR3 DNA reads TGTGCCAGCAGTGACAGAAGAGCAATGAACACTGAAGCTTTCTTT. Protein sequence: CASSDRRAMNTEAFF. The full variable domain, rest sourced from reference TRBV2 and TRBJ1-1, is EPEVTQTPSHQVTQMGQEVILRCVPISNHLYFYWYRQILGQKVEFLVSFYNNEISEKSEIFDDQFSVERPDGSNFTLKIRSTKLEDSAMYFCASSDRRAMNTEAFFGQGTRLTVV.

V is TRBV6-5 and J is TRBJ2-1; D might be TRBD2 (6 bases). Looked up from germline, CDR1 is MNHEY and CDR2 is SVGAGI. The CDR3 sequence is 14 residues long. V lost 4 bases and J lost 10, with 17 bases in between. The CDR3: CASSWGTSSGEQFF. The DNA for the CDR3 is TGTGCCAGCAGTTGGGGGACTTCCTCGGGGGAGCAGTTCTTC.

The chain couples TRBV4-1 to TRBJ1-2, with 8 nucleotides matching TRBD1. CDR3 length equals 14 residues. The V gene's germline CDR1 is MGHRA and CDR2 YSYEKL. The trim removed 4 bases at V and 6 bases at J, leaving 7 bases unmatched. CDR3 sequence reads: CASSPGQGRDGYTF. The CDR3 nucleotides read TGCGCCAGCAGCCCCGGACAGGGCCGCGATGGCTACACCTTC.

About this clone itself: The sample contains more than one DNA sequence encoding this CDR3. The chain links TRBV7-9 to TRBJ2-1, with a tentative D call TRBD2 (6 bases). The CDR3 has 13 amino acids. Trimming left V 1 base short and J 6 bases short, with 7 bases between. Germline-derived CDR1 and CDR2 are SEHNR and FQNEAQ (reference sequence). The CDR3 coding sequence is TGTGCCAGCAGCTTAGGCGGGGTCAATGAGCAGTTCTTC. This gives the protein CASSLGGVNEQFF.

This chain connects TRBV5-1 to TRBJ2-1; 10 bases line up with TRBD2. Germline CDR1 and CDR2: SGHRS and YFSETQ. Trimming removed 5 bases from V and 1 base from J; junction bases left unmatched: 9. The CDR3 length is 17 residues. CDR3 in DNA: TGCGCCAGCAGACCCCCTAGCGGGGGAGTTTCCTACAATGAGCAGTTCTTC. As protein: CASRPPSGGVSYNEQFF.

The V and J genes are TRBV27 and TRBJ2-1, with a possible D match to TRBD2 (7 bases). The CDR3 is 15 residues long. CDR1 and CDR2 from the germline V gene are MNHEY and SMNVEV (reference sequence). With 4 bases removed from V and 5 bases from J, the gap between germline ends came to 15 bases. The CDR3 is CASSSGASGNNEQFF. CDR3 coding DNA: TGTGCCAGCAGTTCGGGGGCTAGCGGAAACAATGAGCAGTTCTTC.

V gene TRBV6-6 combines with J gene TRBJ2-1, with 8 nucleotides matching TRBD2. The ends lost 4 bases at V and 2 bases at J; junction bases unmatched: 7. The germline V gene has CDR1 MNHNY and CDR2 SVGAGI (reference sequence). This CDR3 has 16 amino acids. The CDR3 DNA is TGTGCCAGCAGTTCGAGGAGCGGGAGAGCCTACAATGAGCAGTTCTTC. It codes for CASSSRSGRAYNEQFF.

The chain links TRBV27 to TRBJ1-1; possibly TRBD1 for D (5 bases). The V gene lost 0 bases and the J gene lost 8 bases, with 25 bases spanning the gap. CDR3 size: 18 residues. Germline CDR1 MNHEY, CDR2 SMNVEV (reference sequence). The CDR3 region is CASSLSFRVAWGEGEAFF. The CDR3, as DNA: TGTGCCAGCAGTTTATCGTTTCGGGTTGCGTGGGGTGAGGGGGAAGCTTTCTTT.

The chain is built from TRBV28 and TRBJ2-7; a possible D gene is TRBD2 (6 bases). The CDR3 extends over 15 amino acids. CDR1 is MDHEN and CDR2 is SYDVKM in the germline V gene. Trimming stripped 2 bases from V and 3 bases from J, with 14 bases between. The chain's CDR3 is CASSLRLAADYEQYF. CDR3 sequence (DNA): TGTGCCAGCAGTTTAAGGTTAGCGGCTGACTACGAGCAGTACTTC.

This clone was seen a single time. The chain employs TRBV7-9 and TRBJ2-1; 8 bases line up with TRBD2. J gave up 9 bases and V 5 bases, and 12 bases lay outside the gene matches. This CDR3 comprises 15 residues. Germline assignment: CDR1 SEHNR and CDR2 FQNEAQ (reference sequence). CDR3 sequence reads: CASSLSGAGVLEQFF. CDR3 sequence (DNA): TGTGCCAGCAGCCTGAGTGGAGCGGGAGTTCTTGAGCAGTTCTTC.

The V and J genes are TRBV7-8 and TRBJ1-3, with 9 bases aligning to TRBD1. There are 18 residues in the CDR3. Germline V CDR1 and CDR2: SGHVS, FQNEAQ. The J segment lost 0 bases and the V segment lost 4 bases, leaving 10 bases of the junction unmatched. DNA for the CDR3: TGTGCCAGCAGCTCTACCCCCGGGACAGGGAGCTCTGGAAACACCATATATTTT. Translated, it gives CASSSTPGTGSSGNTIYF. The variable domain in full, with the rest retrieved from reference TRBV7-8 and TRBJ1-3, is GAGVSQSPRYKVAKRGQDVALRCDPISGHVSLFWYQQALGQGPEFLTYFQNEAQLDKSGLPSDRFFAERPEGSVSTLKIQRTQQEDSAVYLCASSSTPGTGSSGNTIYFGEGSWLTVV.

V is TRBV7-9 and J is TRBJ1-4; possibly TRBD1 for D (5 bases). The germline gives CDR1 SEHNR, CDR2 FQNEAQ (reference sequence). The CDR3 length is 16 residues. V lost 5 bases and J lost 7, with 20 bases in between. In DNA, the CDR3 is TGTGCCAGCAGCCCGACCCCCGGGAGGGGTAGTGAAAAACTGTTTTTT. Its protein is CASSPTPGRGSEKLFF.

The rearrangement uses TRBV9 and TRBJ2-3; D remains ambiguous. CDR3 length equals 13 residues. The V gene lost 3 bases and the J gene lost 1 base, with 6 bases spanning the gap. Germline-derived CDR1 and CDR2 are SGDLS and YYNGEE. CDR3 nucleotides: TGTGCCAGCAGCGCACACCGCACAGATACGCAGTATTTT. Translation gives CASSAHRTDTQYF.